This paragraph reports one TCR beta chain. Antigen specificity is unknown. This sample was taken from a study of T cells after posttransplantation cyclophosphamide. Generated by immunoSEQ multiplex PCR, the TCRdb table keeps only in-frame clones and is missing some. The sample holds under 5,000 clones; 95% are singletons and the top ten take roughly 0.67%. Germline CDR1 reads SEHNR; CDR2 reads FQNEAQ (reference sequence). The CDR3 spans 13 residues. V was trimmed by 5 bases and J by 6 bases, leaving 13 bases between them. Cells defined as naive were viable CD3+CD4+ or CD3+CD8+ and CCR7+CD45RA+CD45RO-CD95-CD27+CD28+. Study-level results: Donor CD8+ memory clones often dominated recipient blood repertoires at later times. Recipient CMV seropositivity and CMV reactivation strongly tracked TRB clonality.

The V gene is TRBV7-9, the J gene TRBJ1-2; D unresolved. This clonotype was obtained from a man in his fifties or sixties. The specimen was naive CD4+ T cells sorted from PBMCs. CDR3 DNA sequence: TGTGCCAGCAGCCTCCGTAACTTTGATGGCTACACCTTC. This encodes CASSLRNFDGYTF.